The rows below give T cell receptor beta chains drawn from one sample of a study of vaccination and CD4 T cells after COVID-19. TCRdb reprocessed the PCR reads via MiXCR and lists one record per CDR3 protein. The table has about 18,000 distinct CDR3 sequences, about 45% seen once. What these receptors recognize is not known. Specimen: CD4+ T cells from blood, cultured in vitro, collected after SARS-CoV-2 vaccination. These receptors all come from a human donor who had recovered from COVID-19. Each CDR3 is given with its conserved first and last residue. Fields, in order: D gene, CDR3 length, clone size, J gene, V gene, CDR3 protein, CDR3 DNA. D genes are given only for firm matches. Not all rows give a size; the values are once, few, many and, for expanded clones, a class.

>TRBD2|14|-|TRBJ2-7|TRBV7-3
CASSSSGDASVQYF
TGTGCCAGCAGCTCTAGCGGGGATGCGTCCGTGCAGTACTTC
>-|11|-|TRBJ1-1|TRBV19
CASSHAGEAFF
TGTGCCAGTAGCCATGCGGGTGAAGCTTTCTTT
>-|15|-|TRBJ2-4|TRBV11-2
CASSPGLIAKNIQYF
TGTGCCAGCAGCCCCGGCCTAATAGCCAAAAACATTCAGTACTTC
>-|12|-|TRBJ2-3|TRBV27
CASSDRPDTQYF
TGTGCCAGCAGTGACCGGCCAGATACGCAGTATTTT
>-|14|few|TRBJ1-1|TRBV6-1
CASSRGALNTEAFF
TGTGCCAGCAGCCGGGGGGCCTTGAACACTGAAGCTTTCTTT
>TRBD2|15|few|TRBJ2-3|TRBV7-9
CASSPGLAGGDTQYF
TGTGCCAGCAGCCCAGGACTAGCGGGAGGAGATACGCAGTATTTT
>-|13|-|TRBJ2-5|TRBV29-1
CSVRQGRGETQYF
TGCAGCGTTCGCCAGGGGCGCGGGGAGACCCAGTACTTC
>-|12|once|TRBJ1-2|TRBV29-1
CSVWGTNYGYTF
TGCAGCGTTTGGGGGACAAATTATGGCTACACCTTC
>-|13|few|TRBJ2-7|TRBV27
CASSSGRRKEQYF
TGTGCCAGCAGTTCGGGCAGACGGAAAGAGCAGTACTTC
>TRBD2|13|-|TRBJ2-3|TRBV29-1
CSVGGRGTDTQYF
TGCAGCGTTGGCGGGAGAGGGACAGATACGCAGTATTTT
>-|13|-|TRBJ2-2|TRBV11-2
CASRYRDTGELFF
TGTGCCAGCAGATACAGGGACACCGGGGAGCTGTTTTTT
>TRBD2|13|-|TRBJ2-5|TRBV20-1
CSAGGAGRETQYF
TGCAGTGCCGGGGGGGCAGGTCGAGAGACCCAGTACTTC
>-|13|-|TRBJ2-4|TRBV6-2/TRBV6-3
CASSPGMRGLMYF
TGTGCCAGCAGCCCCGGGATGCGGGGACTCATGTACTTC
>-|14|few|TRBJ2-2|TRBV20-1
CSARTGRGTGELFF
TGCAGTGCTCGTACGGGACGAGGGACCGGGGAGCTGTTTTTT
>-|13|medium-sized|TRBJ1-2|TRBV27
CASSRRGADGYTF
TGTGCCAGCAGTAGAAGGGGCGCCGATGGCTACACCTTC
>-|16|-|TRBJ2-1|TRBV7-2
CASSLVGSRSYNEQFF
TGTGCCAGCAGCTTAGTTGGTAGCCGCTCCTACAATGAGCAGTTCTTC
>-|14|few|TRBJ1-3|TRBV20-1
CSAPRTGSANTIYF
TGCAGTGCTCCTAGAACAGGGTCGGCGAACACCATATATTTT
>-|14|-|TRBJ1-1|TRBV12-3/TRBV12-4
CASSLRVLNTEAFF
TGTGCCAGCAGTCTCCGGGTCTTGAACACTGAAGCTTTCTTT
>-|14|-|TRBJ1-1|TRBV5-4
CASLYEQMNTEAFF
TGTGCCAGCCTATATGAACAGATGAACACTGAAGCTTTCTTT
>TRBD1|16|-|TRBJ2-2|TRBV5-1
CASSPGQNLPTGELFF
TGCGCCAGCAGCCCGGGACAGAATTTACCCACCGGGGAGCTGTTTTTT
>-|14|-|TRBJ1-2|TRBV7-9
CASSLAHPAYGYTF
TGTGCCAGCAGCTTAGCGCACCCAGCCTATGGCTACACCTTC
>TRBD2|18|few|TRBJ2-3|TRBV2
CASRRTTSGRPPTDTQYF
TGTGCCAGCAGGCGAACGACTAGCGGGAGGCCCCCCACAGATACGCAGTATTTT
>-|15|-|TRBJ2-7|TRBV11-3
CASSLGDGRTYEQYF
TGTGCCAGCAGCTTAGGTGACGGACGCACTTACGAGCAGTACTTC
>TRBD2|14|once|TRBJ2-1|TRBV19
CASSMGGGAPEQFF
TGTGCCAGTAGTATGGGCGGGGGGGCCCCTGAGCAGTTCTTC
>-|13|few|TRBJ2-7|TRBV12-3/TRBV12-4
CASSPVQSYEQYF
TGTGCCAGCAGTCCCGTGCAGTCCTACGAGCAGTACTTC
>TRBD2|13|-|TRBJ2-3|TRBV6-4
CASSSGSTDTQYF
TGTGCCAGTTCTAGCGGGAGCACAGATACGCAGTATTTT
>-|15|-|TRBJ2-3|TRBV20-1
CSAHYQTMSSDTQYF
TGCAGTGCCCATTACCAGACAATGTCGTCAGATACGCAGTATTTT
>-|13|few|TRBJ2-3|TRBV7-3
CASSSTQGDTQYF
TGTGCCAGCAGCTCCACTCAGGGAGATACGCAGTATTTT
>-|10|-|TRBJ1-3|TRBV30
CAGEVDTIYF
TGTGCCGGGGAGGTAGACACCATATATTTT
>TRBD1|12|-|TRBJ1-1|TRBV30
CAWIQGATEAFF
TGTGCCTGGATCCAGGGGGCCACTGAAGCTTTCTTT
>TRBD1|13|-|TRBJ1-2|TRBV5-4
CASRSQGAGGYTF
TGTGCCAGCAGGTCACAGGGGGCGGGGGGCTACACCTTC
>-|13|few|TRBJ1-2|TRBV20-1
CSARDPGTRGYTF
TGCAGTGCTAGAGATCCCGGCACGAGAGGCTACACCTTC
>-|16|medium-sized|TRBJ1-6|TRBV6-1
CASSKEGGRGNSPLHF
TGTGCCAGCAGCAAAGAGGGAGGCAGGGGTAATTCACCCCTCCACTTT
>TRBD1|15|-|TRBJ1-1|TRBV20-1
CSAPRTGGKNTEAFF
TGCAGTGCCCCGCGGACAGGGGGGAAGAACACTGAAGCTTTCTTT
>TRBD2|12|-|TRBJ2-3|TRBV12-3/TRBV12-4
CASSWTSDTQYF
TGTGCCAGCAGTTGGACTAGCGATACGCAGTATTTT
>-|13|-|TRBJ1-2|TRBV7-3
CASSLTPGLGYTF
TGTGCCAGCAGCTTAACGCCGGGGCTCGGCTACACCTTC
>-|15|-|TRBJ2-1|TRBV5-1
CASSLPRLGVDEQFF
TGCGCCAGCAGCTTGCCCAGACTAGGGGTAGATGAGCAGTTCTTC
>-|14|-|TRBJ2-5|TRBV21-1
CASSTDPAGETQYF
TGTGCCAGCAGTACAGATCCCGCTGGGGAGACCCAGTACTTC
>-|13|-|TRBJ1-2|TRBV7-9
CASSLDRVRGYTF
TGTGCCAGCAGCTTAGACAGGGTCCGGGGCTACACCTTC
>-|16|-|TRBJ1-5|TRBV28
CASSLFQAYSNQPQHF
TGTGCCAGCAGTTTATTCCAGGCCTATAGCAATCAGCCCCAGCATTTT
>TRBD1|16|few|TRBJ1-6|TRBV7-2
CASSSSAGTGTSPLHF
TGTGCCAGCAGCTCAAGCGCCGGGACAGGGACTTCACCCCTCCACTTT
>TRBD1|15|-|TRBJ1-5|TRBV18
CASSPETGPNQPQHF
TGTGCCAGCTCACCAGAGACAGGGCCTAATCAGCCCCAGCATTTT
>TRBD2|15|-|TRBJ2-7|TRBV27
CASSLKAGGPYEQYF
TGTGCCAGCAGTTTAAAAGCGGGGGGGCCCTACGAGCAGTACTTC
>-|15|-|TRBJ1-1|TRBV4-1
CASSQGVSQVRLAFF
TGCGCCAGCAGCCAAGGGGTATCGCAGGTCCGGCTAGCTTTCTTT
>-|13|-|TRBJ1-1|TRBV12-5
CASGPRGGTEAFF
TGTGCTAGTGGCCCGAGGGGGGGCACTGAAGCTTTCTTT
>TRBD2|16|-|TRBJ2-3|TRBV20-1
CSARAGLAGNTDTQYF
TGCAGTGCTAGAGCGGGACTAGCGGGCAACACAGATACGCAGTATTTT
>-|15|few|TRBJ2-1|TRBV28
CASSSPGDIYNEQFF
TGTGCCAGCAGTTCACCAGGGGACATTTACAATGAGCAGTTCTTC
>-|14|-|TRBJ2-5|TRBV7-3
CASSRRGGEETQYF
TGTGCCAGCAGCCGCCGTGGAGGGGAAGAGACCCAGTACTTC
>TRBD1|15|once|TRBJ1-1|TRBV2
CASSRSTGKSTEAFF
TGTGCCAGCAGCAGATCGACAGGGAAAAGCACTGAAGCTTTCTTT
>-|15|-|TRBJ1-5|TRBV20-1
CSARVSEGNNQPQHF
TGCAGTGCTAGAGTTTCGGAGGGAAACAATCAGCCCCAGCATTTT
>-|18|few|TRBJ2-5|TRBV20-1
CSARDITGGGLIQETQYF
TGCAGTGCTAGAGACATTACAGGAGGGGGGCTAATTCAAGAGACCCAGTACTTC
>-|14|-|TRBJ1-2|TRBV4-2
CASSQTGPNYGYTF
TGTGCCAGCAGCCAAACAGGGCCTAACTATGGCTACACCTTC
>-|14|-|TRBJ2-6|TRBV20-1
CSARSQAGANVLTF
TGCAGTGCTAGATCCCAGGCTGGGGCCAACGTCCTGACTTTC
>-|12|-|TRBJ2-3|TRBV19
CASSLQADTQYF
TGTGCCAGTAGTCTACAGGCAGATACGCAGTATTTT
>-|12|-|TRBJ2-3|TRBV20-1
CSAPTGGDTQYF
TGCAGTGCCCCAACTGGGGGAGATACGCAGTATTTT
>-|11|few|TRBJ1-1|TRBV7-2
CASREDGEAFF
TGTGCCAGCAGGGAGGACGGTGAAGCTTTCTTT
>-|13|few|TRBJ2-7|TRBV24-1
CATSAPGVREQYF
TGTGCCACCAGCGCACCAGGGGTCAGGGAGCAGTACTTC
>-|11|few|TRBJ1-5|TRBV10-3
CAISGDQPQHF
TGTGCCATCTCTGGGGATCAGCCCCAGCATTTT
>TRBD1|17|-|TRBJ2-3|TRBV19
CASSKDRDRVVTDTQYF
TGTGCCAGTAGTAAAGATCGGGACAGGGTTGTAACAGATACGCAGTATTTT
>-|13|few|TRBJ1-1|TRBV7-3
CASSFAGAPEAFF
TGTGCCAGCAGCTTCGCAGGGGCCCCTGAAGCTTTCTTT